This T cell receptor (beta chain) appears in the sequencing data of a study of OX40 agonist ivuxolimab in advanced cancers. This clone was counted a few times. What it binds is not known. This specimen includes other DNA sequences encoding the same CDR3. Here immunoSEQ multiplex PCR was the method, and the copy in TCRdb shows in-frame clones only, minus some. The sample has 65,000 to 80,000 clones, about four fifths seen once. Whole-study findings and limits: Expanded peripheral T cell antigen specificity was not determined.

The V end lost 3 bases, the J end lost 4 bases, and 22 bases lay between the germline ends. The V gene's germline CDR1 is GTSNPN and CDR2 SVGIG (reference sequence). CDR3 length: 18 residues. V gene TRBV30 combines with J gene TRBJ2-6; unclear D gene. Sequencing was performed on CD4+ or CD8+ T cells sorted from blood, taken in a trial of the OX40 agonist ivuxolimab. The clonotype was recovered from an adult with an advanced solid tumor such as melanoma, head and neck, liver or kidney cancer. CDR3 DNA: TGTGCCTGGAGGCGACTGAGGACCGGCCTTAGGGGGGCCAACGTCCTGACTTTC. Translation gives CAWRRLRTGLRGANVLTF.